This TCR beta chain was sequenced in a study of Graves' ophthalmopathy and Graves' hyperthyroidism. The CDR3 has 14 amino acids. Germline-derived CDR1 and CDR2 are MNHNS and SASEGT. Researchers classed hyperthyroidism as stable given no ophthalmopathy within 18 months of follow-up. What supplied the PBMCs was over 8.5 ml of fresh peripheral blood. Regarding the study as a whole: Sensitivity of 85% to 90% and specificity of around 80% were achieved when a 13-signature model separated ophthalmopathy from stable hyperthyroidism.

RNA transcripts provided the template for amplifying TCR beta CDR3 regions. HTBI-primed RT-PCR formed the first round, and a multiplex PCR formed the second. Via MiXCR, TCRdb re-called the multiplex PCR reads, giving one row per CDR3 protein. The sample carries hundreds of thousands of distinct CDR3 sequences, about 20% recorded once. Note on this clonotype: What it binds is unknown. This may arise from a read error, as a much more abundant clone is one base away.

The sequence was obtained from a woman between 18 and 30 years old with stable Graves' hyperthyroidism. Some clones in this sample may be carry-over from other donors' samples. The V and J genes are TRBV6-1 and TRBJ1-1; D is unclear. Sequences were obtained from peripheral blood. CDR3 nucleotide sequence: TGTGCCAGCGGCCGGGGAGGGAGGAACACTGAAGCTTGCTTT. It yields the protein CASGRGGRNTEACF.